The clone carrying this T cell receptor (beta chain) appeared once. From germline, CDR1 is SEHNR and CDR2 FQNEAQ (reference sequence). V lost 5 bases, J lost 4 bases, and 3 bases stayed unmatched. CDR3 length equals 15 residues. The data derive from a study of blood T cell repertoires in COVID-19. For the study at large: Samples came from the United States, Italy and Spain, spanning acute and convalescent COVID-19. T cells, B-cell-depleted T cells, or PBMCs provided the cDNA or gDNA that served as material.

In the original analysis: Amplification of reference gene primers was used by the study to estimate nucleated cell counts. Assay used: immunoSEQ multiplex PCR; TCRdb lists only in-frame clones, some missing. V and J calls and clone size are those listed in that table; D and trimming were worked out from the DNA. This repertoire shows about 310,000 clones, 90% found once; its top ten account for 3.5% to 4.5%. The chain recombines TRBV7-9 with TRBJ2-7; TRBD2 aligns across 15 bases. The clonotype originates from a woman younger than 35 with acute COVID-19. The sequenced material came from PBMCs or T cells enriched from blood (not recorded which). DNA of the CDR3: TGTGCCAGCAGCCCGGGACTAGCGGGGGGTTACGAGCAGTACTTC. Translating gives CASSPGLAGGYEQYF.